Below are 8 T cell receptor beta chains sequenced from a single sample in a study of T cells after yellow fever vaccination. In TCRdb, the 5' RACE reads were re-called with MiXCR into one record per CDR3 protein. The sample has roughly 300,000 distinct CDR3 sequences; around 8.1% are singletons. Material: PBMCs, obtained roughly 45 days after the first yellow fever vaccination. The receptor set was obtained from a man in his late teens or twenties who received the YFV17D yellow fever vaccine.

The CDR3 nucleotides are TGTGCCAGCAACAGGGGGAGAGGGGGCTTTAATGAAAAACTGTTTTTT. It codes for CASNRGRGGFNEKLFF. The rearrangement joins TRBV12-3 or TRBV12-4 to TRBJ1-4, with TRBD1 identical over 8 bases. V lost 7 bases and J lost 4; bases outside the gene matches: 11. The CDR3 has 16 residues.

This clonotype was observed a handful of times. The rearrangement links TRBV27 to TRBJ2-1; 9 positions match TRBD2. Trimming cost V 7 bases and J 4 bases; bases outside gene matches: 14. The CDR3 loop spans 17 amino acids. CDR1 and CDR2 (germline): MNHEY, SMNVEV (reference sequence). The CDR3 region is CASNELGAGGLYNEQFF. The CDR3 DNA reads TGTGCCAGCAATGAATTGGGGGCGGGGGGGCTTTACAATGAGCAGTTCTTC.

This chain connects TRBV4-1 to TRBJ2-1; no reliable D call. There are 14 residues in the CDR3. The V gene's germline CDR1 is MGHRA and CDR2 YSYEKL. Trimming took off 1 base at V and 5 bases at J, with 9 bases between the two ends. Written as DNA, the CDR3 is TGCGCCAGCAGCCAAGGTATCGGAGACAATGAGCAGTTCTTC. Protein: CASSQGIGDNEQFF.

This clonotype has more than one count but fewer than ten. The rearrangement links TRBV27 to TRBJ1-1, with D perhaps matching TRBD1 (5 bases). The CDR3 runs to 13 residues. The germline V gene has CDR1 MNHEY and CDR2 SMNVEV (reference sequence). Trimming removed 4 bases at V and 5 bases at J, with 11 bases between. The CDR3 nucleotides are TGTGCCAGCAGTTGGGGGAGTGGAACTGAAGCTTTCTTT. This gives the protein CASSWGSGTEAFF.

Only a few counts were recorded for this clonotype. CDR3 loop: CASSQEEGLGQYF. The CDR3 region has the DNA TGCGCCAGCAGCCAAGAAGAGGGCCTGGGGCAGTACTTC. The V and J genes are TRBV4-3 and TRBJ2-7; perhaps TRBD2 as D (5 bases). Germline lookup yields CDR1 LGHNA and CDR2 YSLEER. V lost 0 bases and J lost 9, with 12 bases in between. This CDR3 has 13 amino acids.

This chain links TRBV20-1 with TRBJ2-7; possible D gene TRBD2, 6 bases. Germline V gene sequence: CDR1 DFQATT, CDR2 SNEGSKA (reference sequence). The CDR3 has 15 residues. Trimming shortened V by 1 base and J by 2 bases, and 15 bases separated the two germline ends. The CDR3 spells CSARAPGTPPYEQYF. As DNA, the CDR3 is TGCAGTGCTAGAGCCCCCGGGACTCCGCCCTACGAGCAGTACTTC.

This clonotype was counted only a few times. J is TRBJ1-4 and V is TRBV4-3; D ambiguous. Per germline, CDR1 LGHNA and CDR2 YSLEER. The CDR3 is 14 amino acids. V was pared by 0 bases and J by 7 bases, with 9 bases between. This CDR3 is CASSQDLTGEKLFF. The CDR3 region has the DNA TGCGCCAGCAGCCAAGATCTGACGGGTGAAAAACTGTTTTTT.

J is TRBJ2-5 and V is TRBV27; a possible D gene is TRBD1 (5 bases). This CDR3 spans 15 amino acids. Germline-derived CDR1 and CDR2 are MNHEY and SMNVEV (reference sequence). V was cut by 3 bases and J by 2 bases, with 13 bases left in between. The CDR3 DNA sequence: TGTGCCAGCAGTTTCAAGGGTCGGACACAAGAGACCCAGTACTTC. This gives the protein CASSFKGRTQETQYF.